This record covers a single TCR beta chain. The junction departs from the called germline gene at one end, perhaps through a read error. The source of the sample is a study of blood T cells in healthy people across ages. Together with a sample-barcoded 5' primer, a J-beta primer mix was included in a second PCR lasting roughly 6 to 12 cycles. TCRdb passed the 5' RACE reads through MiXCR, listing each CDR3 protein once. This sample has under 1,000,000 distinct CDR3 sequences, with around 36% found just once. The CDR3 has 16 amino acids. The germline V gene encodes CDR1 LGHDT and CDR2 YNNKEL (reference sequence).

The chain carries TRBV3-1 and TRBJ1-6; a weak D match, TRBD1 (5 bases). The clonotype comes from a man aged 18 to 35 in good health. The sequencing input was blood. CDR3 in amino acids: CASTLSWAGKTSPPHF. The CDR3 coding sequence is TGTGCCAGCACTCTCTCATGGGCAGGGAAGACGTCACCCCCCCACTTT.